These 10 T cell receptor beta chains were all obtained from the same sample, sequenced in a study of shared clonotypes between healthy human individuals. The protocol was immunoSEQ multiplex PCR, while the TCRdb copy is restricted to in-frame clones and leaves out a portion. This sample has about 2 million clones, with 95% found just once. What was sequenced was naive CD4+ T cells sorted from blood. Subset indicated: CD45RA+ positively selected. These TCRs come from a man between 18 and 35 years old in good health.

J is TRBJ1-2 and V is TRBV28, with D possibly TRBD1 on 5 matching bases. Trimming took 6 bases from V and 7 from J, leaving 12 bases between them. Germline V CDR1 and CDR2: MDHEN, SYDVKM. The CDR3 contains 12 residues. CDR3 nucleotides: TGTGCCAGCAGCCCCAGGGTTTCTGGCTACACCTTC. Protein sequence: CASSPRVSGYTF.

This clone has at least ten counts. V usage is TRBV10-2 and J usage is TRBJ1-3; 11 nucleotides align to TRBD1. The CDR3 runs 15 residues. The germline gives CDR1 WSHSY, CDR2 SAAADI. V was clipped by 7 bases and J by 2 bases; unmatched bases: 4. CDR3 sequence: CASNLGQGAGNTIYF. CDR3 sequence (DNA): TGCGCCAGCAACCTGGGACAGGGGGCTGGAAACACCATATATTTT.

This clone was observed a single time. The chain recombines TRBV19 with TRBJ1-4; possible D gene TRBD1, 6 bases. The V gene's germline CDR1 is LNHDA and CDR2 SQIVND (reference sequence). The ends were cut back, 4 bases at V and 5 bases at J, with 14 bases in the middle. The CDR3 extends over 15 amino acids. The CDR3 spells CASSKRTGINEKLFF. The DNA of the CDR3 is TGTGCCAGTAGTAAAAGAACAGGGATAAATGAAAAACTGTTTTTT.

This clone has only one observation. This sequence joins TRBV6-6 and TRBJ1-4; a weak D match, TRBD1 (5 bases). The CDR3 has 14 amino acids. Germline CDR1 is MNHNY and CDR2 is SVGAGI (reference sequence). The germline V and J ends were trimmed by 4 bases and 5 bases, with 11 bases remaining between them. The CDR3 reads CASSSQGGNEKLFF. In nucleotides, the CDR3 is TGTGCCAGCAGTTCCCAGGGTGGGAATGAAAAACTGTTTTTT.

The chain has TRBV4-3 and TRBJ1-5; 10 bases fit TRBD1. Germline trimming cut 1 base from V and 5 bases from J; bases unmatched to any gene: 5. The CDR3 contains 16 residues. CDR1 is LGHNA and CDR2 is YSLEER in the germline V gene. This CDR3 is CASSQGRDRGDQPQHF. The CDR3 DNA follows: TGCGCCAGCAGCCAAGGTCGGGACAGGGGAGATCAGCCCCAGCATTTT.

The chain carries TRBV6-5 and TRBJ2-4, with D maybe TRBD1 (6 bases). The CDR3 consists of 16 residues. The germline CDR1 and CDR2 sequences are MNHEY and SVGAGI. The V and J ends lost 4 bases and 1 base respectively, with 14 bases between them. The chain's CDR3 is CASSFTGWEAKNIQYF. The CDR3, as DNA: TGTGCCAGCAGTTTTACAGGGTGGGAGGCCAAAAACATTCAGTACTTC.

J is TRBJ1-1 and V is TRBV21-1; the table gives TRBD1 as D, unverified against the DNA. TRBV21-1 counts as a pseudogene. CDR3 length: 14 residues. CDR3 bases: TGTGCCAGCAGCAGAGGGACAGGGAGGACTGAAGCTTTCTTT. This sequence encodes CASSRGTGRTEAFF.

The chain uses TRBV2 and TRBJ1-5, with 7 bases fitting TRBD1. Germline CDR1 is SNHLY and CDR2 is FYNNEI. V gave up 8 bases and J gave up 7 bases; unmatched junction bases: 11. The CDR3 contains 14 residues. CDR3 loop: CASLDRGPGQPQHF. CDR3 DNA sequence: TGTGCCAGCCTTGATAGGGGGCCGGGACAGCCCCAGCATTTT.

V is TRBV9 and J is TRBJ2-1, with TRBD2 matching 8 bases. This CDR3 region has 16 residues. The germline CDR1 and CDR2 sequences are SGDLS and YYNGEE. Trimming removed 0 bases from V and 9 bases from J; junction bases left unmatched: 11. The DNA of the CDR3 is TGTGCCAGCAGCGTAGGGGCGGGAGGACACTTCGGTGAGCAGTTCTTC. Translation: CASSVGAGGHFGEQFF.

The V gene is TRBV15, the J gene TRBJ1-2; a weak D match, TRBD1 (5 bases). V was cut by 3 bases and J by 4 bases, with 6 bases left in between. The CDR3 is made up of 12 amino acids. Germline V gene sequence: CDR1 LNHNV, CDR2 YYDKDF (reference sequence). DNA for the CDR3: TGTGCCACCAGCAGGGACATCTATGGCTACACCTTC. As protein: CATSRDIYGYTF. The full variable domain, rest sourced from reference TRBV15 and TRBJ1-2, is DAMVIQNPRYQVTQFGKPVTLSCSQTLNHNVMYWYQQKSSQAPKLLFHYYDKDFNNEADTPDNFQSRRPNTSFCFLDIRSPGLGDTAMYLCATSRDIYGYTFGSGTRLTVV.